The 8 T cell receptor beta chains in this list originate from one sample, sequenced in a study of molecular identifiers for immune sequencing clone quantification. Each CDR3 protein is one row after TCRdb ran MiXCR on the PCR reads. The repertoire has about 640,000 distinct CDR3 sequences, approximately 20% of them found once; the top ten carry about 0.9%. Sequenced material: naive CD8+ T cells from blood, with Jurkat cell RNA spiked in. Regarding subset: FACS-sorted CD8+CD4-CCR7+CD45RA+ naive T cells. Source of these receptors: a human donor in good health. Some libraries in this study had Jurkat cell RNA spiked in.

In this sample, this clonotype turned up many times. This rearrangement joins TRBV7-6 to TRBJ2-7, with D perhaps TRBD1 (6 bases). Germline V gene sequence: CDR1 SGHVS, CDR2 FNYEAQ. This CDR3 is built from 13 residues. The V end was cut by 8 bases, the J end by 2 bases, with 13 bases between. The CDR3 here is CASGGGQPYEQYF. The CDR3 DNA is TGTGCCAGCGGTGGTGGACAGCCCTACGAGCAGTACTTC. Based on the CDR3 plus reference TRBV7-6 and TRBJ2-7, the full variable domain is GAGVSQSPRYKVTKRGQDVALRCDPISGHVSLYWYRQALGQGPEFLTYFNYEAQQDKSGLPNDRFSAERPEGSISTLTIQRTEQRDSAMYRCASGGGQPYEQYFGPGTRLTVT.

This clonotype was counted ten times or more. The chain employs TRBV6-2 or TRBV6-3 and TRBJ1-5; D is undetermined. This CDR3 is 13 amino acids long. Germline assignment: CDR1 MNHEY and CDR2 SVGEGT. V lost 7 bases, J lost 7 bases, and 14 bases lay in between. This CDR3 is CASTPPGYQPQHF. CDR3 DNA sequence: TGTGCCAGCACCCCACCGGGTTACCAGCCCCAGCATTTT.

This clonotype was found many times. The CDR3 protein is CASSLRTGAHGYTF. The CDR3 DNA sequence: TGTGCCAGCAGTTTGAGGACGGGGGCGCATGGCTACACCTTC. The chain employs TRBV12-3 or TRBV12-4 and TRBJ1-2, with D perhaps matching TRBD1 (6 bases). Trimming cost V 3 bases and J 6 bases, with 14 bases left between them. This CDR3 spans 14 amino acids.

Many counts were recorded for this clonotype. The chain links TRBV7-6 to TRBJ2-3; D may be TRBD2 (5 bases). The CDR3 has 15 residues. Germline CDR1 is SGHVS and CDR2 is FNYEAQ. V was clipped by 5 bases and J by 0 bases, with 12 bases between them. CDR3 protein: CASSPYGGSTDTQYF. The CDR3 region has the DNA TGTGCCAGCAGCCCGTACGGCGGGAGCACAGATACGCAGTATTTT.

This clonotype was seen only a few times. The chain is built from TRBV27 and TRBJ2-5; TRBD2 agrees at 9 bases. The CDR3 runs to 17 residues. Germline V gene sequence: CDR1 MNHEY, CDR2 SMNVEV (reference sequence). The V and J ends lost 5 bases and 3 bases, in that order; junction bases with no gene match: 13. The DNA for the CDR3 is TGTGCCAGCAGTCCACTCCGGGTAGCGGGAGAGGAAGAGACCCAGTACTTC. This sequence encodes CASSPLRVAGEEETQYF.

This clonotype appeared many times. J is TRBJ2-5 and V is TRBV5-1; TRBD1 agrees at 10 bases. CDR1 SGHRS and CDR2 YFSETQ come from the germline V gene. After removal of 3 bases from V and 5 bases from J, the junction contained 4 bases not matched to a gene. This CDR3 has 14 amino acids. CDR3 sequence: CASSSGQGSETQYF. In DNA, the CDR3 is TGCGCCAGCAGCTCGGGACAGGGGTCGGAGACCCAGTACTTC.

This rearrangement joins TRBV19 to TRBJ2-7; TRBD2 matches at 7 bases. Unmatched junction bases numbered 14, after V lost 4 bases and J lost 2 bases. This CDR3 has 17 residues. Looked up from germline, CDR1 is LNHDA and CDR2 is SQIVND (reference sequence). CDR3 amino acids: CASSNIGAAGVAYEQYF. Written as DNA, the CDR3 is TGTGCCAGTAGTAACATCGGGGCGGCGGGAGTGGCCTACGAGCAGTACTTC.

This clonotype was seen at least ten times. The chain combines TRBV29-1 with TRBJ1-1, with no clear D. The CDR3 sequence is 14 residues long. The ends were cut back, 2 bases at V and 0 bases at J, with 10 bases in the middle. Germline V gene lookup returns CDR1 SQVTM and CDR2 ANQGSEA. CDR3 sequence reads: CSVEKTGLNTEAFF. The CDR3 DNA follows: TGCAGCGTTGAAAAAACTGGTCTGAACACTGAAGCTTTCTTT.